These 9 T cell receptor beta chains came from one sample sequenced in a study of cytotoxic CD8 clonotypes in ibrutinib-treated CLL. Profiling relied on immunoSEQ multiplex PCR, and the TCRdb table lists in-frame clones only, not all of them. Of 330,000 or so clones listed, roughly two thirds were seen once; the top ten hold around 6.5%. The source material was PBMCs, sampled after 36 months of ibrutinib treatment. The source is a human donor with chronic lymphocytic leukemia.

CDR3 in amino acids: CSVEDRGTSGYNEQFF. CDR3 DNA sequence: TGCAGCGTTGAAGATCGGGGGACTAGCGGATACAATGAGCAGTTCTTC. The chain has TRBV29-1 and TRBJ2-1; 11 bases line up with TRBD2. There are 16 residues in the CDR3. CDR1 is SQVTM and CDR2 is ANQGSEA in the germline V gene. V dropped 0 bases and J dropped 4; count of bases not matched to a gene: 5.

This clone appeared a few times. The chain employs TRBV4-1 and TRBJ1-1; 7 bases fit TRBD1. The CDR3 is 16 amino acids. V was pared by 2 bases and J by 3 bases, with 9 bases of the junction left unmatched. Germline loops: CDR1 MGHRA, CDR2 YSYEKL. DNA of the CDR3: TGCGCCAGCAGCCAAAGTCCAGACAGGGCGCACACTGAAGCTTTCTTT. Protein product: CASSQSPDRAHTEAFF.

This clone was observed a handful of times. This chain links TRBV6-5 with TRBJ1-2; 8 bases are a match to TRBD1. With 2 bases clipped from V and 5 bases from J, the junction kept 7 bases outside the gene matches. The CDR3 consists of 15 residues. Germline assignment: CDR1 MNHEY and CDR2 SVGAGI. In DNA form, the CDR3 reads TGTGCCAGCAGTTACGGACAGGGCGTAACTTATGGCTACACCTTC. Translated: CASSYGQGVTYGYTF.

In its sample, this clone was seen a few times. This chain connects TRBV4-1 to TRBJ1-2, with unresolved D. The CDR3 totals 14 residues. Trimming took off 1 base at V and 3 bases at J, with 9 bases between the two ends. Per germline, CDR1 MGHRA and CDR2 YSYEKL. The CDR3 sequence: CASSQGIPYYGYTF. The CDR3 nucleotides read TGCGCCAGCAGCCAAGGAATTCCGTACTATGGCTACACCTTC.

The DNA of the CDR3 is TGTGCCAGTAGTATCGGGGCGGCAGATACGCAGTATTTT. Residues: CASSIGAADTQYF. The chain uses TRBV19 and TRBJ2-3, with D perhaps assigned TRBD1 or TRBD2 (5 bases each). Germline lookup yields CDR1 LNHDA and CDR2 SQIVND (reference sequence). The V gene lost 3 bases and the J gene lost 4 bases, with 8 bases spanning the gap. The CDR3 is made up of 13 amino acids.

J is TRBJ2-5 and V is TRBV11-2; 10 bases match TRBD1. The CDR3 length is 16 residues. V gave up 0 bases and J gave up 1 base; unmatched junction bases: 2. Germline CDR1 is SGHAT and CDR2 is FQNNGV. CDR3 sequence (DNA): TGTGCCAGCAGCTTAGAAGGGACAGGGGTCCAAGAGACCCAGTACTTC. Amino acid sequence: CASSLEGTGVQETQYF.

The genes are TRBV5-6 and TRBJ1-2, with 8 bases fitting TRBD1. V shed 4 bases and J 7 bases; nucleotides not matched to a gene: 9. Per germline, CDR1 SGHDT and CDR2 YYEEEE. This CDR3 contains 14 residues. CDR3 region: CASSLVQGAVGYTF. The CDR3 DNA is TGTGCCAGCAGCCTCGTCCAGGGGGCGGTTGGCTACACCTTC.

The chain recombines TRBV27 with TRBJ2-7; 14 bases map to TRBD2. CDR1 is MNHEY, CDR2 SMNVEV, per germline (reference sequence). The CDR3 runs 18 residues. With V trimmed by 7 bases and J by 5 bases, 16 bases remained unmatched. CDR3 nucleotides: TGTGCCAGCACCCCCCTACATTACCGGGGACTAGCGGGAGACGAGCAGTACTTC. It yields the protein CASTPLHYRGLAGDEQYF.

This chain joins TRBV5-4 and TRBJ2-1, with 10 bases that match TRBD2. In germline, CDR1 is SGHNT, CDR2 YYREEE (reference sequence). Trimming took 0 bases from V and 5 from J; bases not matched to a gene: 2. The CDR3 is 15 residues long. The CDR3 DNA is TGTGCCAGCAGCTTGGGGACTAGCGGTAACAATGAGCAGTTCTTC. Encoded protein: CASSLGTSGNNEQFF.